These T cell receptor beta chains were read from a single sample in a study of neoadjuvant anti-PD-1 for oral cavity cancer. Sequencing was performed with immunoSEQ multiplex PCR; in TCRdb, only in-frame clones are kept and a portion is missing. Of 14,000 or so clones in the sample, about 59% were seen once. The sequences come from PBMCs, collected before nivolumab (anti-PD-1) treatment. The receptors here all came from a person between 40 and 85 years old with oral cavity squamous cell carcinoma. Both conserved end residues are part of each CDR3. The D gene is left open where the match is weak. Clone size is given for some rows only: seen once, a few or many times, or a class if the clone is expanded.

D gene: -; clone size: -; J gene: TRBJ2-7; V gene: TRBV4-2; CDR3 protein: CASSQGQVAGTYEQYF; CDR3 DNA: TGTGCCAGCAGCCAAGGACAGGTCGCGGGAACCTACGAGCAGTACTTC
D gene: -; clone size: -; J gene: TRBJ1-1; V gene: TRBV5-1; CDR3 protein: CASSPETAPNTEAFF; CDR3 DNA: TGCGCCAGCAGCCCTGAGACAGCCCCGAACACTGAAGCTTTCTTT
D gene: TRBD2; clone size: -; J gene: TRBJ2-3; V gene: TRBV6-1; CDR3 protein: CASTSGLAGMDTQYF; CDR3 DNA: TGTGCCAGCACCTCGGGACTAGCGGGAATGGATACGCAGTATTTT
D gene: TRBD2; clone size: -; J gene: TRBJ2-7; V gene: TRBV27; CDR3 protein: CASSSKTSGPYEQYF; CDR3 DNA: TGTGCCAGCAGTTCCAAGACTAGCGGGCCCTACGAGCAGTACTTC
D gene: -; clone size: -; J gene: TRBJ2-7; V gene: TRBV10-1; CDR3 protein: CASSEWGASGYEQYF; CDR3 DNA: TGCGCCAGCAGTGAGTGGGGCGCCAGCGGTTACGAGCAGTACTTC
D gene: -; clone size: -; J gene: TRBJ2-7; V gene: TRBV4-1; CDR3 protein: CASSQGSGSYEQYF; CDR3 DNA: TGCGCCAGCAGCCAGGGATCGGGTTCCTACGAGCAGTACTTC
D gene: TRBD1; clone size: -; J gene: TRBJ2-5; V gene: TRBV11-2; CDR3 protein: CASSSGSGTGEESQYF; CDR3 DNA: TGTGCCAGCAGCTCGGGCTCCGGGACAGGGGAAGAGAGCCAGTACTTC
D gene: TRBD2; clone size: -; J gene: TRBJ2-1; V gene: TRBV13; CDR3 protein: CASSSTAGGPSGDEQFF; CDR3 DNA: TGTGCCAGCAGCTCAACAGCGGGGGGGCCGTCTGGCGATGAGCAGTTCTTC
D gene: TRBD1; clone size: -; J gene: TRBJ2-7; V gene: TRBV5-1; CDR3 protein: CASSLGQGASYEQYF; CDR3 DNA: TGCGCCAGCAGCTTAGGACAGGGGGCCTCCTACGAGCAGTACTTC
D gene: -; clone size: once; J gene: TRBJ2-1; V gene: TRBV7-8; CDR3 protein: CASSLEAGFREQFF; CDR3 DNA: TGTGCCAGCAGCTTAGAGGCGGGGTTCAGGGAGCAGTTCTTC
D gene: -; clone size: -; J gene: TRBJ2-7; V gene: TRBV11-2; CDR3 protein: CASSLPSWRGNYEQYF; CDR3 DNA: TGTGCCAGCAGCTTACCGTCCTGGCGGGGAAACTACGAGCAGTACTTC
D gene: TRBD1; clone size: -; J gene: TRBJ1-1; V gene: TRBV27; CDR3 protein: CASSSRDSQSSEAFF; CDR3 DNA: TGTGCCAGCAGTTCTAGGGACAGTCAGAGCTCTGAAGCTTTCTTT
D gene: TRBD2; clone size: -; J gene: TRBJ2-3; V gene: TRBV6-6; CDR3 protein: CASSGTSGSYADTQYF; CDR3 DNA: TGTGCCAGCAGTGGGACTAGCGGGAGTTATGCAGATACGCAGTATTTT
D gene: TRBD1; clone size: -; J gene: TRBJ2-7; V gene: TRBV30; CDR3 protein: CAWRSDYRGTGQYF; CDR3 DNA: TGTGCCTGGAGGTCCGATTACAGGGGAACGGGCCAGTACTTC
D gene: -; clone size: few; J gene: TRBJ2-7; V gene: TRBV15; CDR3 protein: CATSRPADGSYEQYF; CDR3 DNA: TGTGCCACCAGCAGGCCCGCGGACGGCTCCTACGAGCAGTACTTC
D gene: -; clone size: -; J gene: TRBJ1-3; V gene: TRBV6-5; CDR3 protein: CASRQGSAGINTIYF; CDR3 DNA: TGTGCCAGCCGTCAGGGGTCGGCAGGAATAAACACCATATATTTT
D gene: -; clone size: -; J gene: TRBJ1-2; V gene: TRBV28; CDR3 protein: CASSLGGWLGYGYTF; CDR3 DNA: TGTGCCAGCAGTTTAGGGGGGTGGTTGGGCTATGGCTACACCTTC
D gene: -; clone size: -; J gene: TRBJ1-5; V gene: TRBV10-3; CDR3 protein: CAISELMGKGQPQHF; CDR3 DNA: TGTGCCATCAGTGAGTTAATGGGTAAGGGACAGCCCCAGCATTTT
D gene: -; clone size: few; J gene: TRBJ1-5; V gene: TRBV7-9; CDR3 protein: CASSAGPNQPQHF; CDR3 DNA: TGTGCCAGCAGCGCCGGGCCGAATCAGCCCCAGCATTTT
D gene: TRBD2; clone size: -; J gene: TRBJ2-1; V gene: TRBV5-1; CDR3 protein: CASSRLAGGYEQFF; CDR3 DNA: TGCGCCAGCAGCAGACTAGCGGGGGGTTATGAGCAGTTCTTC
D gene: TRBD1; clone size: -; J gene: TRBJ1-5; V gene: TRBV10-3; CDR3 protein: CAISAGQGNQPQHF; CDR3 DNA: TGTGCCATCAGTGCGGGACAGGGCAATCAGCCCCAGCATTTT
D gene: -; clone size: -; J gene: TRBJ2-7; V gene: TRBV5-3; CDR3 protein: CARSLSFQNRLYEQYF; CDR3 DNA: TGTGCCAGAAGCTTGTCATTTCAGAACCGGCTCTACGAGCAGTACTTC
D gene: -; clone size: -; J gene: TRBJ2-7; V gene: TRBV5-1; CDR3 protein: CASSFGDSGPVEQYF; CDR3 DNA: TGCGCCAGCAGCTTTGGAGACAGCGGGCCGGTTGAGCAGTACTTC
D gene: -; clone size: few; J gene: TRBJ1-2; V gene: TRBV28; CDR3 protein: CASTLGTRRGYTF; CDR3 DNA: TGTGCCAGCACCCTGGGAACCCGCCGGGGCTACACCTTC
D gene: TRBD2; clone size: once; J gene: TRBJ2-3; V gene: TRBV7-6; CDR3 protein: CASSLIGLAGGTYTQYF; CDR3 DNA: TGTGCCAGCAGCTTAATCGGTCTAGCGGGGGGTACCTATACGCAGTATTTT